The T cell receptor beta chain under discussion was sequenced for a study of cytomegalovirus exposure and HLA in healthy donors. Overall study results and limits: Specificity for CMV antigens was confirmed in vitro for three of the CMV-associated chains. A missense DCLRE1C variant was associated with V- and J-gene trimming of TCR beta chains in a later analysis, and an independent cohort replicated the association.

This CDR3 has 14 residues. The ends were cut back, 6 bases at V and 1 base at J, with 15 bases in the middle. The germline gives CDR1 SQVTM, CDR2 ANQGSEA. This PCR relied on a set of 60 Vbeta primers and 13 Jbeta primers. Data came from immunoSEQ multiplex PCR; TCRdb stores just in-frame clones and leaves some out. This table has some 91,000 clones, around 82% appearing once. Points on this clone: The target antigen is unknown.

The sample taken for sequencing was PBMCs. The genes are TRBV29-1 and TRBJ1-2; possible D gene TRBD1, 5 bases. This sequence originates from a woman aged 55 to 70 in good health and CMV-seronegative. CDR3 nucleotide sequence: TGCAGCGTCGGGGGGGAGAGGCTTAACTATGGCTACACCTTC. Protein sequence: CSVGGERLNYGYTF.